This is a list of T cell receptor beta chains from one sample in a study of T cells after yellow fever vaccination. TCRdb re-analysed the 5' RACE reads in MiXCR, keeping a single row per CDR3 protein. This table holds hundreds of thousands of distinct CDR3 sequences, more than 9% found once. The sample consisted of PBMCs, taken on the day of the yellow fever booster vaccination. These TCRs come from a man younger than 45 who received the YFV17D yellow fever vaccine. Both conserved end residues are part of each CDR3. The D gene is left open where the match is weak.

TRBV4-3,16,TRBD2,TRBJ2-1,CASSQDLAGSFYEQFF
TRBV12-3/TRBV12-4,20,TRBD2,TRBJ2-6,CASSSEFGREALSGANVLTF
TRBV20-1,15,.,TRBJ2-2,CSALRRRVATGELFF
TRBV18,17,TRBD2,TRBJ2-5,CASSPQRLAEIKETQYF
TRBV5-1,15,.,TRBJ1-1,CASSLGQGRNTEAFF
TRBV10-3,11,.,TRBJ1-2,CAISESDGYTF
TRBV13,15,.,TRBJ1-6,CASSSQTYRDSPLHF
TRBV7-9,14,.,TRBJ2-3,CASSLGAQADTQYF
TRBV6-5,12,.,TRBJ2-1,CASRSDRGEQFF
TRBV6-5,14,.,TRBJ2-7,CASSSDIAGYEQYF
TRBV9,12,.,TRBJ2-1,CASSAGLNEQFF
TRBV20-1,12,TRBD1,TRBJ2-7,CSARRGGDEQYF
TRBV7-2,12,.,TRBJ2-7,CASSSVFEEQYF
TRBV2,12,.,TRBJ2-7,CASSESAYEQYF
TRBV3-1,19,TRBD2,TRBJ2-3,CASSQEGTSGTDSTDTQYF
TRBV5-1,19,TRBD2,TRBJ2-3,CASSPKITSGRMVTDTQYF
TRBV20-1,11,.,TRBJ2-1,CSAETPPLRFF
TRBV5-5,17,TRBD1,TRBJ2-6,CASSSGTGASGANVLTF
TRBV20-1,15,.,TRBJ1-5,CSARVGGTGNQPQHF
TRBV19,13,.,TRBJ2-3,CASSLRPTDTQYF
TRBV5-6,15,.,TRBJ2-5,CASSLGGPDGETQYF
TRBV5-1,15,.,TRBJ2-2,CASSLASGNTGELFF
TRBV5-4,14,.,TRBJ2-7,CASSLFNRAGEQYF
TRBV20-1,14,TRBD2,TRBJ2-5,CSARDTSDQETQYF
TRBV30,15,TRBD2,TRBJ2-1,CAWSVLAGGPNEQFF
TRBV9,14,.,TRBJ1-1,CASSVDLLNTEAFF
TRBV19,16,.,TRBJ2-1,CASSIIVAQGTNEQFF
TRBV28,23,TRBD2,TRBJ2-1,CASSFMACSPRELAGTSYNEQFF
TRBV6-2/TRBV6-3,16,.,TRBJ2-7,CASSYSVQGNSYEQYF
TRBV5-6,12,.,TRBJ2-1,CASPPWDCEQFF
TRBV12-3/TRBV12-4,16,.,TRBJ1-5,CASSLLVGGGNQPQHF
TRBV28,15,.,TRBJ2-1,CASSFGDTPLGEQFF
TRBV19,15,TRBD1,TRBJ2-1,CASSWDRGSGNEQFF
TRBV7-2,15,TRBD1,TRBJ2-7,CASSLVGQGAGEQYF
TRBV25-1,15,.,TRBJ1-2,CASTDSGQLAYGYTF
TRBV7-3,21,.,TRBJ2-7,CASSLTMGTGQALLVPYEQYF
TRBV7-2,16,TRBD2,TRBJ2-7,CASSQTSGSPQYEQYF
TRBV11-2,14,.,TRBJ2-6,CASSWGGGANVLTF
TRBV7-2,14,TRBD2,TRBJ2-3,CASSLSSGTDTQYF
TRBV20-1,18,TRBD2,TRBJ2-3,CSARAGLAGSMSTDTQYF
TRBV5-1,14,.,TRBJ2-7,CASNEGFDWGEQYF
TRBV7-2,16,.,TRBJ2-5,CASSLGPGAAQETQYF
TRBV5-1,13,.,TRBJ1-1,CASSTGWNTEAFF
TRBV6-4,13,.,TRBJ2-1,CASSDPPYNEQFF
TRBV4-2,16,.,TRBJ1-5,CASSQHLTGDNQPQHF
TRBV13,20,TRBD2,TRBJ2-3,CASSTPRTSGDHMGTDTQYF
TRBV14,14,.,TRBJ2-1,CASSQDTVDNEQFF
TRBV24-1,13,.,TRBJ2-2,CATSERRTGELFF
TRBV27,13,.,TRBJ1-6,CASSLSPRSPLHF
TRBV28,16,.,TRBJ2-5,CASSFYGASPQETQYF
TRBV18,14,TRBD1,TRBJ2-4,CASSPDGRGFIQYF
TRBV29-1,12,.,TRBJ2-1,CSGPSSYNEQFF